The clone carrying this T cell receptor beta chain appeared a few times. Sequencing was performed with immunoSEQ multiplex PCR; in TCRdb, only in-frame clones are kept and a portion is missing. The table records tens of thousands of clones, approximately 84% of them present only once. Per the germline V gene, CDR1 is MNHEY and CDR2 is SVGAGI. The CDR3 runs to 13 residues. Trimming stripped 6 bases from V and 8 bases from J, with 16 bases between. This record belongs to a study of OX40 agonist ivuxolimab in advanced cancers. Study-wide background: Patients receiving dose escalation had hepatocellular carcinoma, melanoma, renal cell or head and neck cancer. Previous treatment with anti-PD-1, anti-PD-L1 or anti-CTLA-4 therapy was allowed; about 44% had received some.

Peripheral blood came from all dose cohorts at three timepoints. This receptor was taken from an adult with an advanced solid tumor such as melanoma, head and neck, liver or kidney cancer. J is TRBJ1-2 and V is TRBV6-5; no clear D. This sample comprised CD4+ or CD8+ T cells sorted from blood, obtained in a trial of the OX40 agonist ivuxolimab. CDR3 residues: CASSTQGGGGYTF. The CDR3 bases are TGTGCCAGCAGCACACAAGGAGGCGGAGGCTACACCTTC.